These 25 T cell receptor beta chains came from one sample sequenced in a study of T-cell reconstitution after alpha-beta-depleted transplantation in children. Unique molecular identifiers were incorporated during preparation of the TCRbeta library. TCRdb itself ran the PCR reads through MiXCR, one entry per CDR3 protein. The sample has hundreds of thousands of distinct CDR3 sequences; 15% to 20% are singletons. The source material was PBMCs, mostly from graft donor cells, sampled 360 days after TCRalphabeta/CD19-depleted stem cell transplant. The receptor source for this set is a male patient between 2 and 15 years old who had a stem cell transplant for acute lymphoblastic leukemia, so the T cells may come from the graft donor.

This clonotype was seen only a few times. This chain joins TRBV20-1 and TRBJ2-3; 10 bases fit TRBD2. Per the germline V gene, CDR1 is DFQATT and CDR2 is SNEGSKA (reference sequence). The CDR3 is made up of 14 amino acids. The trim removed 3 bases at V and 6 bases at J, leaving 6 bases unmatched. CDR3 DNA sequence: TGCAGTGCTAGGGGGGCTAGCGGGAGTGATACGCAGTATTTT. Its translation: CSARGASGSDTQYF.

The count of this clonotype is one. CDR3 in DNA: TGCGCCAGCAGCCAGGTACTCGGGACTAGCGTAACCGGGGAGCTGTTTTTT. Translated: CASSQVLGTSVTGELFF. The chain carries TRBV4-3 and TRBJ2-2, with 10 bases matching TRBD2. This CDR3 spans 17 amino acids. The ends lost 3 bases at V and 5 bases at J; junction bases unmatched: 9. Germline loops: CDR1 LGHNA, CDR2 YSLEER.

In its sample, this clonotype was seen a few times. The V gene is TRBV30, the J gene TRBJ2-5; D is possibly TRBD2 (6 bases). CDR1 is GTSNPN, CDR2 SVGIG, per germline (reference sequence). The CDR3 consists of 13 residues. V shed 0 bases and J shed 7 bases, with 12 bases lying between them. The CDR3 coding sequence is TGTGCCTGGAGTGTACGCCCCGGGGGGACCCAGTACTTC. Protein sequence: CAWSVRPGGTQYF.

This clonotype was counted a few times. The chain carries TRBV28 and TRBJ2-7, with 7 bases fitting TRBD2. CDR3 length: 15 amino acids. The V and J ends lost 4 bases and 5 bases, in that order; junction bases with no gene match: 11. CDR1 MDHEN and CDR2 SYDVKM come from the germline V gene. The CDR3 is CASSSLHRDYHEQYF. CDR3 nucleotides: TGTGCCAGCAGTTCTTTACACCGGGACTACCACGAGCAGTACTTC.

This clonotype showed up many times. The V gene is TRBV5-6, the J gene TRBJ1-5; the D is unclear. Germline V gives CDR1 SGHDT, CDR2 YYEEEE. The CDR3 consists of 14 residues. The V end was cut by 0 bases, the J end by 6 bases, with 10 bases between. CDR3 nucleotide sequence: TGTGCCAGCAGCTTGGGGCCAGAGGTTCAGCCCCAGCATTTT. Translating gives CASSLGPEVQPQHF.

This clonotype was counted at least ten times. V and J are TRBV10-2 and TRBJ2-1; D is perhaps TRBD2 (5 bases). Germline assignment: CDR1 WSHSY and CDR2 SAAADI. Trimming left V 8 bases short and J 6 bases short, with 8 bases between. CDR3 size: 11 residues. CDR3 sequence reads: CASQDSNEQFF. Here the CDR3 DNA reads TGCGCCAGCCAGGACTCCAATGAGCAGTTCTTC.

This clonotype was seen at least ten times. One end of the junction varies from germline; a read error may be responsible. The CDR3 DNA reads TGTGCCAGCAGCTCGTACGACGGGCCTTACCTACAATTC. Protein sequence: CASSSYDGPYLQF. V gene TRBV7-8 combines with J gene TRBJ2-7, with D unresolved. Per the germline V gene, CDR1 is SGHVS and CDR2 is FQNEAQ. This CDR3 is built from 13 residues. Combining the CDR3 with reference TRBV7-8 and TRBJ2-7 gives the whole variable domain GAGVSQSPRYKVAKRGQDVALRCDPISGHVSLFWYQQALGQGPEFLTYFQNEAQLDKSGLPSDRFFAERPEGSVSTLKIQRTQQEDSAVYLCASSSYDGPYLQFGPGTRLTVT.

This clonotype was counted at least ten times. The chain recombines TRBV4-1 with TRBJ2-7; unclear D gene. V lost 1 base, J lost 0 bases, and 7 bases lay in between. The germline V gene has CDR1 MGHRA and CDR2 YSYEKL. CDR3 length: 14 residues. CDR3 bases: TGCGCCAGCAGCCAAGCGGTGGGCTCCTACGAGCAGTACTTC. Its translation: CASSQAVGSYEQYF.

The V call is TRBV19, the J call TRBJ2-7; TRBD2 might be the D (5 bases). V was cut by 1 base and J by 1 base, with 14 bases left in between. The CDR3 is 16 amino acids. Germline lookup yields CDR1 LNHDA and CDR2 SQIVND (reference sequence). The CDR3 is CASSIAASGLSYEQYF. Here the CDR3 DNA reads TGTGCCAGTAGTATAGCCGCCAGCGGTCTGTCCTACGAGCAGTACTTC.

This clonotype was seen only a few times. J is TRBJ2-7 and V is TRBV5-1; 7 bases align to TRBD1. This CDR3 has 16 amino acids. J lost 0 bases, V lost 0 bases, and 6 bases had no gene match. Germline CDR1 is SGHRS and CDR2 is YFSETQ. The CDR3 protein is CASSLDGQVNSYEQYF. CDR3 in DNA: TGCGCCAGCAGCTTGGACGGACAGGTAAACTCCTACGAGCAGTACTTC.

This clonotype was seen a few times. The J gene is TRBJ2-5, the V gene TRBV4-2; possibly TRBD2 for D (6 bases). The length of the CDR3 is 13 residues. Per the germline V gene, CDR1 is LGHNA and CDR2 is YNFKEQ. Trimming shortened V by 5 bases and J by 2 bases, and 9 bases separated the two germline ends. CDR3 nucleotides: TGTGCCAGCAGCAAAGGAGGGCAAGAGACCCAGTACTTC. As protein: CASSKGGQETQYF.

CDR3 protein: CASSLFSNGELFF. The DNA for the CDR3 is TGTGCCAGCAGCTTATTCTCTAACGGGGAGCTGTTTTTT. The chain uses TRBV7-9 and TRBJ2-2; D is ambiguous. V was clipped by 2 bases and J by 7 bases, with 8 bases between them. CDR3 length equals 13 residues. Germline lookup yields CDR1 SEHNR and CDR2 FQNEAQ (reference sequence).

The gene calls are TRBV4-1 and TRBJ2-4; tentative D call: TRBD1 (5 bases). The length of the CDR3 is 13 residues. V lost 4 bases, J lost 8 bases, and 12 bases lay in between. CDR1 and CDR2 from the germline V gene are MGHRA and YSYEKL. The CDR3 DNA reads TGCGCCAGCAGCCTCCTGGACACGTACATTCAGTACTTC. Translating it yields CASSLLDTYIQYF.

The rearrangement uses TRBV5-6 and TRBJ2-3, with a possible D match to TRBD2 (5 bases). Deletions cut 1 base from V and 5 bases from J, with 17 bases between. The CDR3 sequence is 16 residues long. Germline V gene lookup returns CDR1 SGHDT and CDR2 YYEEEE. This CDR3 is CASSLSSTRGGDTQYF. The CDR3 coding sequence is TGTGCCAGCAGCTTGTCCTCGACCCGAGGAGGAGATACGCAGTATTTT.

As to this clonotype: One junction end does not reproduce the germline sequence, and a read error may be involved. The gene calls are TRBV7-7 and TRBJ2-5; 7 nucleotides line up with TRBD2. The germline CDR1 and CDR2 sequences are SSHAT and FNYEAQ (reference sequence). There are 15 residues in the CDR3. The CDR3 region is CASTPLAEGQETQYF. The CDR3 DNA is TGTGCTAGCACCCCGCTAGCGGAGGGACAAGAGACCCAGTACTTC. The whole variable domain, filled in from reference TRBV7-7 and TRBJ2-5, reads GAGVSQSPRYKVTKRGQDVTLRCDPISSHATLYWYQQALGQGPEFLTYFNYEAQPDKSGLPSDRFSAERPEGSISTLTIQRTEQRDSAMYRCASTPLAEGQETQYFGPGTRLLVL.

In this sample, this clonotype turned up a few times. J is TRBJ2-1 and V is TRBV10-3; D not certain. V was clipped by 8 bases and J by 7 bases, with 12 bases between them. Looked up from germline, CDR1 is ENHRY and CDR2 is SYGVKD. This CDR3 is 12 amino acids long. The CDR3 DNA follows: TGTGCCATCGGCCCCCTGGGGAATGAGCAGTTCTTC. Translating gives CAIGPLGNEQFF.

This clonotype has ten or more counts. The chain joins TRBV12-3 or TRBV12-4 to TRBJ2-7; D may be TRBD1 or TRBD2 (6 bases each). The CDR3 loop spans 23 amino acids. V lost 0 bases and J lost 5, with 38 bases in between. CDR3 region: CASSLAIPGGKAGGLGAYDEQYF. CDR3 nucleotides: TGTGCCAGCAGTTTAGCCATCCCCGGGGGAAAGGCTGGGGGCTTGGGGGCTTATGACGAGCAGTACTTC.

This clonotype occurred a few times. The chain is built from TRBV7-2 and TRBJ1-3; no firm D call. Trimming left V 1 base short and J 2 bases short, with 12 bases between. Germline lookup yields CDR1 SGHTA and CDR2 FQGNSA. This CDR3 contains 16 residues. CDR3 loop: CASSLGAGRTGNTIYF. The CDR3 DNA sequence: TGTGCCAGCAGCTTAGGGGCAGGCCGTACTGGAAACACCATATATTTT. Combining the CDR3 with reference TRBV7-2 and TRBJ1-3 gives the whole variable domain GAGVSQSPSNKVTEKGKDVELRCDPISGHTALYWYRQSLGQGLEFLIYFQGNSAPDKSGLPSDRFSAERTGGSVSTLTIQRTQQEDSAVYLCASSLGAGRTGNTIYFGEGSWLTVV.

CDR3 DNA sequence: TGTGCCAGCGGAAAGGGAAAGGGGCCCCAGCATTTT. Translating it yields CASGKGKGPQHF. V gene TRBV6-5 combines with J gene TRBJ1-5, with D hard to call. The V gene lost 8 bases and the J gene lost 9 bases, with 14 bases spanning the gap. This CDR3 region has 12 residues. Germline values: CDR1 MNHEY, CDR2 SVGAGI.

This chain links TRBV27 with TRBJ2-7; 7 positions match TRBD2. J gave up 1 base and V 4 bases, and 4 bases lay outside the gene matches. The CDR3 loop spans 14 amino acids. The germline gives CDR1 MNHEY, CDR2 SMNVEV (reference sequence). In nucleotides, the CDR3 is TGTGCCAGCAGTTCCCGGCGGGAGTCCTACGAGCAGTACTTC. As protein: CASSSRRESYEQYF.

This chain links TRBV20-1 with TRBJ2-4, with D possibly TRBD2 on 5 matching bases. CDR1 is DFQATT and CDR2 is SNEGSKA in the germline V gene (reference sequence). With 3 bases removed from V and 5 bases from J, the gap between germline ends came to 14 bases. The CDR3 has 14 residues. CDR3 sequence: CSASGLAVQNIQYF. The CDR3 DNA follows: TGCAGTGCTAGTGGCCTAGCAGTCCAAAACATTCAGTACTTC.

This clonotype showed up just a few times. This chain links TRBV29-1 with TRBJ2-1; the match to TRBD2 covers 14 bases. Trimming removed 8 bases from V and 4 bases from J; junction bases left unmatched: 16. The CDR3 totals 18 residues. The germline V gene encodes CDR1 SQVTM and CDR2 ANQGSEA. CDR3 DNA: TGCAGCCTAATACCGGGACTAGCGGGAGACGAACGTTACAATGAGCAGTTCTTC. This sequence encodes CSLIPGLAGDERYNEQFF.

This clonotype was seen only a few times. J is TRBJ2-3 and V is TRBV7-2; D tentatively reads TRBD1 or TRBD2 (6 bases each). Germline loops: CDR1 SGHTA, CDR2 FQGNSA. The CDR3 consists of 18 residues. Between the trimmed V and J ends, which lost 3 bases and 2 bases, there was a span of 21 bases. The CDR3 DNA reads as TGTGCCAGCAGCTTCACCTCCTTGGCGGGACACCACACAGATACGCAGTATTTT. This codes for CASSFTSLAGHHTDTQYF.

This clonotype has ten or more counts. This rearrangement joins TRBV24-1 to TRBJ2-1; 12 bases fit TRBD2. The ends lost 2 bases at V and 4 bases at J; junction bases unmatched: 5. Germline V lookup: CDR1 KGHDR, CDR2 SFDVKD. The CDR3 sequence is 17 residues long. The CDR3 loop is CATSDSLTSGGYNEQFF. In DNA form, the CDR3 reads TGTGCCACCAGTGATTCCCTAACTAGCGGGGGGTACAATGAGCAGTTCTTC.

This clonotype was seen a few times. The chain has TRBV28 and TRBJ2-1; 16 bases match TRBD2. This CDR3 has 20 residues. V was pared by 3 bases and J by 0 bases, with 8 bases of the junction left unmatched. Per germline, CDR1 MDHEN and CDR2 SYDVKM. CDR3 sequence: CASSLRLGLAGGGSYNEQFF. Here the CDR3 DNA reads TGTGCCAGCAGTTTGAGGTTGGGACTAGCGGGAGGGGGCTCCTACAATGAGCAGTTCTTC.